This TCR beta chain was observed in a study of metastatic and nonmetastatic thyroid tumors. About the study: Blood and tumor or nodule tissue repertoires from malignant and benign thyroid patients were compared.

All patients were treatment-naive before thyroid surgery. As originally analysed: Clinicopathological groups supplied CDR3 differences that were used to build a distant-metastasis classifier for papillary thyroid cancer. TCRdb ran MiXCR on the PCR reads. Clone size and V and J calls follow TCRdb, not the original study. In the table there are about 39,000 clones, approximately 17% of which are singletons. Points from the study as a whole: In both blood and tumor samples, TCR beta diversity was reported significantly higher for malignant than benign nodules.

Germline V CDR1 and CDR2: LNHNV, YYDKDF (reference sequence). With 4 bases removed from V and 6 bases from J, the gap between germline ends came to 16 bases. The length of the CDR3 is 14 residues. This clone was seen more than once but under ten times. The target antigen is unknown. The sample taken for sequencing was tumor tissue. The sequence was collected from a female donor with papillary thyroid cancer or a benign thyroid nodule (not recorded which). Some clones in this sample may be carry-over from other donors' samples. J is TRBJ2-7 and V is TRBV15, with D hard to call. CDR3 sequence reads: CATSNPSEKSEQYF. The CDR3 DNA reads TGTGCCACCAGCAACCCCTCAGAGAAATCCGAGCAGTACTTC.